This T cell receptor beta chain was obtained from a study of vaccination effects on CD4 cells after COVID-19. Notes on this clone: Antigen specificity is unknown.

Produced via immunoSEQ multiplex PCR; TCRdb's table is partial and in-frame only. The repertoire holds tens of thousands of clones, with under 85% as singletons. ViraFEST used viral peptide pools to expand antigen-specific CD4+ T cells before sequencing. Culturing for approximately 10 days preceded CD4+ T cell isolation. Subjects were given two BNT162b2 or mRNA-1273 vaccine doses. The vaccine recipients had no prior SARS-CoV-2 infection, with negative nucleocapsid antibodies. Trimming stripped 5 bases from V and 0 bases from J, with 13 bases between. This CDR3 comprises 16 residues. Germline V lookup: CDR1 MDHEN, CDR2 SYDVKM.

The chain joins TRBV28 to TRBJ1-4, with D perhaps TRBD1 (6 bases). Sequences were derived from CD4+ T cells from PBMCs cultured with HCoV-OC43 spike peptides, sampled after COVID-19 vaccination. Subset reported: HCoV-OC43 spike overlapping peptide pool stimulation. The origin of this receptor is a human donor who received a COVID-19 vaccine. In nucleotides, the CDR3 is TGTGCCAGCAGTAGGCACTCAGGGGCAACTAATGAAAAACTGTTTTTT. Its protein product is CASSRHSGATNEKLFF.